Listed here are 20 T cell receptor beta chains from one sample, sequenced in a study of patients and donors after allogeneic stem cell transplantation. TCRdb redid the calling of the RT-PCR reads with MiXCR, one entry per CDR3 protein. The table includes some 960,000 distinct CDR3 sequences, approximately 19% detected once. Source material: blood, either unsorted or a sorted T cell fraction (not recorded which). The receptors stem from a human donor who was either an allogeneic HSCT recipient or a stem cell or donor lymphocyte infusion donor (not recorded which). It is not recorded whose cells these are; they may come from a transplant donor.

This clonotype was found a few times. The CDR3 sequence: CASRPKQGDNEKLFF. DNA for the CDR3: TGTGCCAGCAGGCCCAAACAAGGAGACAATGAAAAACTGTTTTTT. This chain uses TRBV12-3 or TRBV12-4 with TRBJ1-4; D remains ambiguous. The CDR3 loop spans 15 amino acids. Trimming pared 6 bases from V and 5 bases from J, leaving 16 bases between.

The CDR3 DNA follows: TGTGCCAGCAAGAGGGGCGTAAACACTGAAGCTTTCTTT. This encodes CASKRGVNTEAFF. V and J are TRBV6-1 and TRBJ1-1; D is possibly TRBD1 (5 bases). The CDR3 loop spans 13 amino acids. Germline lookup yields CDR1 MNHNS and CDR2 SASEGT. Trimming removed 7 bases from V and 2 bases from J, with 11 bases in between.

CDR3 nucleotides: TGTGCCAGCAGCTTAGCGTCTAGCGGGAGATCCTACGAGCAGTACTTC. As protein: CASSLASSGRSYEQYF. This rearrangement joins TRBV7-9 to TRBJ2-7, with 10 positions matching TRBD2. The CDR3 has 16 residues. Looked up from germline, CDR1 is SEHNR and CDR2 is FQNEAQ (reference sequence). The J segment lost 1 base and the V segment lost 0 bases, leaving 3 bases of the junction unmatched.

The CDR3 reads CASSPRAIQETQYF. DNA of the CDR3: TGTGCCAGCAGCCCCCGGGCTATTCAAGAGACCCAGTACTTC. This chain uses TRBV9 with TRBJ2-5; D remains unclear. CDR1 and CDR2 (germline): SGDLS, YYNGEE. The length of the CDR3 is 14 residues. V dropped 4 bases and J dropped 2 bases, with 12 bases sitting between them.

V and J are TRBV15 and TRBJ2-3; 9 bases fit TRBD2. CDR1 is LNHNV, CDR2 YYDKDF, per germline (reference sequence). The V segment lost 0 bases and the J segment 3 bases; nucleotides outside the gene matches: 4. This CDR3 is built from 16 residues. CDR3 DNA: TGTGCCACCAGCAGAGAGTCTAGCGGGAAGACAGATACGCAGTATTTT. Translating it yields CATSRESSGKTDTQYF.

This chain joins TRBV6-6 and TRBJ1-1, with D possibly TRBD1 on 5 matching bases. Trimming took off 2 bases at V and 11 bases at J, with 9 bases between the two ends. The germline V gene encodes CDR1 MNHNY and CDR2 SVGAGI (reference sequence). The CDR3 consists of 11 residues. The DNA of the CDR3 is TGTGCCAGCAGTTACGGGGGGGACGCTTTCTTT. It specifies CASSYGGDAFF.

This clonotype was found a few times. This chain links TRBV20-1 with TRBJ2-1, with D uncertain. Trimming took 6 bases from V and 12 from J, leaving 21 bases between them. Germline CDR1 DFQATT, CDR2 SNEGSKA (reference sequence). This CDR3 region has 13 residues. The CDR3 loop reads CSAPVRATRPQFF. Here the CDR3 DNA reads TGCAGTGCCCCCGTCCGAGCGACAAGACCGCAGTTCTTC.

The chain uses TRBV4-3 and TRBJ2-2; no reliable D call. V was pared by 0 bases and J by 6 bases, with 2 bases between. This CDR3 has 12 amino acids. CDR1 is LGHNA, CDR2 YSLEER, per germline. DNA of the CDR3: TGCGCCAGCAGCCAAGAGGCCGGGGAGCTGTTTTTT. As protein: CASSQEAGELFF.

V usage is TRBV29-1 and J usage is TRBJ2-1, with 9 nucleotides matching TRBD2. J was trimmed by 4 bases and V by 5 bases; bases with no gene match: 3. The V gene's germline CDR1 is SQVTM and CDR2 ANQGSEA. The CDR3 loop spans 13 amino acids. The CDR3 sequence: CSVSSGGYNEQFF. The CDR3 DNA reads as TGCAGCGTTTCCAGCGGGGGGTACAATGAGCAGTTCTTC.

This clonotype was seen more than once but under ten times. V gene TRBV7-2 combines with J gene TRBJ2-3; TRBD2 agrees at 8 bases. V lost 6 bases to trimming and J lost 1 base; unmatched junction nucleotides: 6. This CDR3 is 15 amino acids long. From germline, CDR1 is SGHTA and CDR2 FQGNSA. Here the CDR3 DNA reads TGTGCCAGCAGATATAAAGCGGGGGGCACAGATACGCAGTATTTT. This codes for CASRYKAGGTDTQYF.

The CDR3, as DNA: TGTGCCAGCAGTTACACAACTAGCGGGGGCTACAATGAGCAGTTCTTC. It encodes CASSYTTSGGYNEQFF. The chain couples TRBV6-5 to TRBJ2-1, with 11 bases identical to TRBD2. Trimming took 2 bases from V and 3 from J; bases not matched to a gene: 3. CDR1 and CDR2 from the germline V gene are MNHEY and SVGAGI. The CDR3 sequence is 16 residues long.

The rearrangement joins TRBV20-1 to TRBJ2-3; possible D gene TRBD2, 5 bases. Trimming took off 2 bases at V and 5 bases at J, with 11 bases between the two ends. Germline CDR1 and CDR2: DFQATT and SNEGSKA (reference sequence). The CDR3 is made up of 13 amino acids. This CDR3 reads CSARRPAGDTQYF. The CDR3 bases are TGCAGTGCTAGAAGACCTGCGGGAGATACGCAGTATTTT.

This clonotype was detected a few times. This sequence joins TRBV9 and TRBJ2-1, with D perhaps TRBD1 or TRBD2 (6 bases each). Germline V gives CDR1 SGDLS, CDR2 YYNGEE. V was clipped by 4 bases and J by 0 bases, with 17 bases between them. The CDR3 has 17 residues. CDR3 residues: CASSFGRGGSSYNEQFF. The CDR3 DNA reads as TGTGCCAGCAGCTTTGGGAGAGGGGGGAGCTCCTACAATGAGCAGTTCTTC.

J is TRBJ1-4 and V is TRBV9; 8 bases fit TRBD1. Germline CDR1 reads SGDLS; CDR2 reads YYNGEE. The CDR3 has 14 residues. With V trimmed by 4 bases and J by 6 bases, 5 bases remained unmatched. For the CDR3, the DNA is TGTGCCAGCAGCTATGGGACAGGCTATGAAAAACTGTTTTTT. Translation: CASSYGTGYEKLFF.

The V gene is TRBV6-1, the J gene TRBJ2-3; D not certain. Per germline, CDR1 MNHNS and CDR2 SASEGT. The V gene lost 6 bases and the J gene lost 7 bases, with 8 bases spanning the gap. This CDR3 has 11 residues. The CDR3, as DNA: TGTGCCAGCAGGGTCAGGAATACGCAGTATTTT. Translated, it gives CASRVRNTQYF.

This sequence joins TRBV19 and TRBJ1-2; D uncertain. This CDR3 is 13 amino acids long. From germline, CDR1 is LNHDA and CDR2 SQIVND (reference sequence). Trimming left V 9 bases short and J 2 bases short, with 13 bases between. The CDR3 DNA follows: TGTGCCAGCCAAGGACTGACAAACTATGGCTACACCTTC. Translation: CASQGLTNYGYTF.

V gene TRBV4-2 combines with J gene TRBJ2-1, with TRBD2 as a possible D gene (5 bases). V was pared by 0 bases and J by 1 base, with 13 bases between. This CDR3 has 17 amino acids. The germline V gene encodes CDR1 LGHNA and CDR2 YNFKEQ. The CDR3 spells CASSQEFSVSSYNEQFF. The DNA for the CDR3 is TGTGCCAGCAGCCAAGAGTTTAGCGTTTCGTCCTACAATGAGCAGTTCTTC.

This sequence joins TRBV2 and TRBJ1-5; D unresolved. From germline, CDR1 is SNHLY and CDR2 FYNNEI. Trimming left V 1 base short and J 5 bases short, with 12 bases between. The CDR3 contains 15 residues. In DNA form, the CDR3 reads TGTGCCAGCAGTGAAGTCTGGCAAAGAGATCAGCCCCAGCATTTT. Residues: CASSEVWQRDQPQHF.

This clonotype was picked up many times. V gene TRBV12-3 or TRBV12-4 combines with J gene TRBJ2-7; 8 nucleotides match TRBD2. V trimming: 7 bases; J trimming: 6 bases; junction bases outside the gene matches: 11. CDR3 length: 14 amino acids. CDR3 protein: CASTKGAGAAEQYF. The CDR3 DNA is TGTGCCAGCACCAAGGGAGCGGGAGCTGCCGAGCAGTACTTC.

The table lists this clonotype with a few counts. The chain carries TRBV20-1 and TRBJ2-2; D is undetermined. The V end was cut by 1 base, the J end by 6 bases, with 18 bases between. CDR1 is DFQATT and CDR2 is SNEGSKA in the germline V gene (reference sequence). The CDR3 totals 16 residues. CDR3 nucleotides: TGCAGTGCTAGAGTCGGGTATCTGAGGACGGCCGGGGAGCTGTTTTTT. Amino acid sequence: CSARVGYLRTAGELFF.